The 30 T cell receptor beta chains below were found in one sample sequenced in a study of primary melanoma T cells and metastatic recurrence. TCRdb keeps only in-frame clones here, not all; method: immunoSEQ multiplex PCR. Found here are 600 to 750 clones, 76% of them singletons; the top ten hold less than 20%. The sequenced sample consisted of melanoma tumor tissue. Every receptor here comes from a human donor with melanoma.

The chain employs TRBV12-5 and TRBJ1-4, with 10 positions matching TRBD1. The CDR3 sequence is 15 residues long. The germline V gene has CDR1 LGHNT and CDR2 FRNRAP. V gave up 0 bases and J gave up 6 bases; unmatched junction bases: 1. The CDR3 sequence is CASGLVGTGDEKLFF. The DNA for the CDR3 is TGTGCTAGTGGTTTGGTCGGGACAGGGGATGAAAAACTGTTTTTT. The whole variable domain, remainder taken from reference TRBV12-5 and TRBJ1-4, is DARVTQTPRHKVTEMGQEVTMRCQPILGHNTVFWYRQTMMQGLELLAYFRNRAPLDDSGMPKDRFSAEMPDATLATLKIQPSEPRDSAVYFCASGLVGTGDEKLFFGSGTQLSVL.

This chain links TRBV11-3 with TRBJ2-5; the D is unclear. Germline V gives CDR1 SGHNT, CDR2 YENEEA. This CDR3 contains 15 residues. The V end lost 6 bases, the J end lost 1 base, and 15 bases lay between the germline ends. The CDR3 loop is CASRRTSLGQETQYF. CDR3 coding DNA: TGTGCCAGCAGAAGGACGTCGTTGGGCCAAGAGACCCAGTACTTC.

The CDR3 DNA is TGTGCCAGCAGTACAGCGGGATTCGGTAACGAGCAGTACTTC. It translates to CASSTAGFGNEQYF. The chain employs TRBV6-8 and TRBJ2-7, with TRBD2 matching 7 bases. The CDR3 has 14 residues. CDR1 MNHGY and CDR2 SAAAGT come from the germline V gene. The V segment lost 5 bases and the J segment 5 bases; nucleotides outside the gene matches: 9.

This clone is a singleton in its sample. This chain uses TRBV19 with TRBJ2-1, with TRBD1 identical over 11 bases. Germline-derived CDR1 and CDR2 are LNHDA and SQIVND (reference sequence). Losses at the gene ends were 5 bases for V and 8 bases for J; bases not matched to a gene: 8. The CDR3 extends over 15 amino acids. Written as DNA, the CDR3 is TGTGCCAGTAGTCCAGGACAGGGGGCCTTCTATGAGCAGTTCTTC. Protein product: CASSPGQGAFYEQFF.

This chain links TRBV29-1 with TRBJ2-7, with 7 nucleotides matching TRBD1. After removal of 5 bases from V and 3 bases from J, the junction contained 7 bases not matched to a gene. The length of the CDR3 is 13 residues. CDR1 and CDR2 from the germline V gene are SQVTM and ANQGSEA. In nucleotides, the CDR3 is TGCAGCGTTCTGGGACAGTCGGGCTACGAGCAGTACTTC. It translates to CSVLGQSGYEQYF.

The chain uses TRBV5-1 and TRBJ1-2, with TRBD1 matching over 9 bases. In germline, CDR1 is SGHRS, CDR2 YFSETQ. There are 15 residues in the CDR3. Trimming cost V 7 bases and J 4 bases; bases outside gene matches: 11. In DNA form, the CDR3 reads TGCGCCAGCTCATTAATGGGGGACAGGGCCTATGGCTACACCTTC. It codes for CASSLMGDRAYGYTF.

The table lists this clone with a count of one. The V gene is TRBV6-8, the J gene TRBJ1-2; D gene ambiguous. Germline lookup yields CDR1 MNHGY and CDR2 SAAAGT. The CDR3 is made up of 13 amino acids. V shed 4 bases and J shed 2 bases, with 8 bases lying between them. CDR3 sequence: CASSLRGNYGYTF. The CDR3 DNA sequence: TGTGCCAGCAGTTTGCGTGGAAACTATGGCTACACCTTC.

This chain joins TRBV6-8 and TRBJ1-6, with 10 bases lining up with TRBD1. Germline V CDR1 and CDR2: MNHGY, SAAAGT. Germline trimming cut 7 bases from V and 9 bases from J; bases unmatched to any gene: 6. The length of the CDR3 is 14 residues. DNA for the CDR3: TGTGCCAGCATTGGACAGGGGGTCTTTTCACCCCTCCACTTT. Its protein is CASIGQGVFSPLHF.

The V and J genes are TRBV19 and TRBJ2-5; D is perhaps TRBD2 (6 bases). Germline V gives CDR1 LNHDA, CDR2 SQIVND (reference sequence). The CDR3 length is 14 residues. V was trimmed by 1 base and J by 6 bases, leaving 12 bases between them. In nucleotides, the CDR3 is TGTGCCAGTAGTATAGGCGTCGGGGGAAAGACCCAGTACTTC. Protein sequence: CASSIGVGGKTQYF. Variable domain in full (rest from reference TRBV19 and TRBJ2-5): DGGITQSPKYLFRKEGQNVTLSCEQNLNHDAMYWYRQDPGQGLRLIYYSQIVNDFQKGDIAEGYSVSREKKESFPLTVTSAQKNPTAFYLCASSIGVGGKTQYFGPGTRLLVL.

The gene calls are TRBV29-1 and TRBJ2-3, with TRBD2 identical over 12 bases. The CDR3 runs 12 residues. CDR1 and CDR2 from the germline V gene are SQVTM and ANQGSEA. Germline trimming cut 4 bases from V and 7 bases from J; bases unmatched to any gene: 0. For the CDR3, the DNA is TGCAGCGTTGGGACTAGCGGGAATACGCAGTATTTT. The encoded protein is CSVGTSGNTQYF.

This chain uses TRBV7-1 with TRBJ2-7, with D maybe TRBD2 (6 bases). TRBV7-1 is recorded as an ORF, its role being uncertain. CDR3 length equals 15 residues. Trimming removed 4 bases at V and 3 bases at J, with 16 bases between. The CDR3 DNA reads TGTGCCAGCAGCTTAATGGCGGGGACGAACTACGAGCAGTACTTC. Protein: CASSLMAGTNYEQYF.

The chain combines TRBV6-8 with TRBJ1-1; D call uncertain. V was trimmed by 0 bases and J by 2 bases, leaving 10 bases between them. The CDR3 has 15 amino acids. Germline CDR1 MNHGY, CDR2 SAAAGT. The CDR3 DNA is TGTGCCAGCAGTTACTCGATAGAACCTAACACTGAAGCTTTCTTT. It codes for CASSYSIEPNTEAFF.

V gene TRBV12-5 combines with J gene TRBJ1-5, with unresolved D. The CDR3 covers 15 residues. The V end was cut by 7 bases, the J end by 0 bases, with 13 bases between. Germline V gene sequence: CDR1 LGHNT, CDR2 FRNRAP. CDR3 coding DNA: TGTGCTAGTGCCAAAGACGGGAATAGCAATCAGCCCCAGCATTTT. It specifies CASAKDGNSNQPQHF.

This clone occurred a few times. The chain is built from TRBV25-1 and TRBJ2-1; possibly TRBD2 for D (6 bases). The CDR3 loop spans 18 amino acids. The V gene lost 3 bases and the J gene lost 4 bases, with 22 bases spanning the gap. Germline lookup yields CDR1 MGHDK and CDR2 SYGVNS. Here the CDR3 DNA reads TGTGCCAGCAGTGACCCGGGACTGGGGGGAATCCCGTACAATGAGCAGTTCTTC. As protein: CASSDPGLGGIPYNEQFF.

The chain recombines TRBV23-1 with TRBJ2-7; 8 bases are a match to TRBD1. TRBV23-1 is marked as an open reading frame, function uncertain. The CDR3 has 13 residues. Germline trimming cut 6 bases from V and 3 bases from J; bases unmatched to any gene: 4. Here the CDR3 DNA reads TGCGCCAGCAGCTTAACAGGGGGCTACGAGCAGTACTTC. This gives the protein CASSLTGGYEQYF.

The rearrangement joins TRBV29-1 to TRBJ2-6; no clear D gene. From germline, CDR1 is SQVTM and CDR2 ANQGSEA. V was pared by 5 bases and J by 2 bases, with 10 bases between. The CDR3 spans 14 residues. CDR3 DNA sequence: TGCAGCGTTAGTTTTCAGGCTGGGGCCAACGTCCTGACTTTC. Protein product: CSVSFQAGANVLTF.

The DNA for the CDR3 is TGTGCCAGCAGTGGACCGGGACTAGGGAATTCACCCCTCCACTTT. This gives the protein CASSGPGLGNSPLHF. V gene TRBV6-8 combines with J gene TRBJ1-6; tentative D call: TRBD1 (5 bases). This CDR3 is 15 amino acids long. CDR1 is MNHGY and CDR2 is SAAAGT in the germline V gene. V was shortened by 5 bases and J by 7 bases, with 15 bases between the two germline ends.

Concerning this clone: Mismatch with germline at one junction end may stem from a read error. In the same sample, other DNA sequences code for this CDR3. The chain couples TRBV6-8 to TRBJ1-2; D unresolved. Germline values: CDR1 MNHGY, CDR2 SAAAGT. This CDR3 has 13 residues. CDR3: CASSYENNYGYTF. In nucleotides, the CDR3 is TGTGCCAGCAGTTACGAAAATAACTATGGCTATACCTTC.

The J gene is TRBJ1-2, the V gene TRBV6-8; D not certain. This CDR3 spans 15 amino acids. Germline V gene sequence: CDR1 MNHGY, CDR2 SAAAGT. V was pared by 5 bases and J by 0 bases, with 13 bases between. The CDR3 loop is CASSERRGANYGYTF. The CDR3 region has the DNA TGTGCCAGCAGTGAGCGACGGGGAGCTAACTATGGCTACACCTTC.

The chain carries TRBV14 and TRBJ1-2; TRBD1 matches at 8 bases. With 3 bases clipped from V and 5 bases from J, the junction kept 8 bases outside the gene matches. This CDR3 comprises 15 residues. Germline V gene sequence: CDR1 SGHDN, CDR2 FVKESK. CDR3 sequence: CASSHGQGVPYGYTF. The DNA for the CDR3 is TGTGCCAGCAGCCATGGACAGGGAGTACCTTATGGCTACACCTTC.

The rearrangement joins TRBV19 to TRBJ1-1, with D unresolved. CDR1 and CDR2 from the germline V gene are LNHDA and SQIVND (reference sequence). The CDR3 totals 16 residues. V lost 4 bases to trimming and J lost 4 bases, with 19 bases between them. The CDR3 DNA reads as TGTGCCAGTAGTAAACCCTCCCGGCCACCGGGCACTGAAGCTTTCTTT. Protein: CASSKPSRPPGTEAFF.

For the CDR3, the DNA is TGCGCCAGCAGCTGGACGGGACAGGGTGGAAATGAAAAACTGTTTTTT. Protein: CASSWTGQGGNEKLFF. The V and J genes are TRBV5-1 and TRBJ1-4, with 9 nucleotides matching TRBD1. Germline-derived CDR1 and CDR2 are SGHRS and YFSETQ. V was pared by 3 bases and J by 5 bases, with 8 bases of the junction left unmatched. The CDR3 has 16 amino acids.

The chain uses TRBV11-3 and TRBJ1-1, with a possible D match to TRBD1 (6 bases). Trimming left V 6 bases short and J 1 base short, with 12 bases between. There are 14 residues in the CDR3. The germline V gene encodes CDR1 SGHNT and CDR2 YENEEA. CDR3 DNA sequence: TGTGCCAGCAGGCCGGGACACTCGAACACTGAAGCTTTCTTT. It is translated as CASRPGHSNTEAFF.

This chain links TRBV23-1 with TRBJ1-2; D is ambiguous. TRBV23-1 is marked as an open reading frame, function uncertain. Trimming stripped 6 bases from V and 5 bases from J, with 16 bases between. The CDR3 loop spans 14 amino acids. The CDR3 loop reads CASSSRGEEYGYTF. The CDR3 DNA sequence: TGCGCCAGCAGCAGCCGCGGGGAAGAATATGGCTACACCTTC.

The rearrangement links TRBV11-3 to TRBJ2-3; 8 positions agree with TRBD2. CDR1 and CDR2 from the germline V gene are SGHNT and YENEEA. This CDR3 is 15 amino acids long. V lost 5 bases and J lost 5; bases outside the gene matches: 9. CDR3 in amino acids: CASSPGTRIGDTQYF. In DNA form, the CDR3 reads TGTGCCAGCAGCCCCGGGACTAGGATTGGAGATACGCAGTATTTT.

CDR3 residues: CASSYRRSYNEQFF. In nucleotides, the CDR3 is TGTGCCAGCAGTTACCGAAGAAGCTACAATGAGCAGTTCTTC. The genes are TRBV6-8 and TRBJ2-1; no reliable D call. Germline CDR1 MNHGY, CDR2 SAAAGT. CDR3 length: 14 amino acids. Trimming cost V 2 bases and J 3 bases, with 8 bases left between them.

This clone appeared a few times. The chain recombines TRBV10-2 with TRBJ1-1; 7 nucleotides match TRBD1. This CDR3 has 14 amino acids. The V and J ends lost 7 bases and 7 bases, in that order; junction bases with no gene match: 12. Germline lookup yields CDR1 WSHSY and CDR2 SAAADI. This chain's CDR3 is CASTTVETGLEAFF. CDR3 bases: TGCGCCAGCACCACAGTCGAGACAGGGCTTGAAGCTTTCTTT.

The chain is built from TRBV28 and TRBJ2-2; D is ambiguous. Germline V gene lookup returns CDR1 MDHEN and CDR2 SYDVKM. This CDR3 is 12 amino acids long. The V end lost 5 bases, the J end lost 2 bases, and 3 bases lay between the germline ends. The CDR3 coding sequence is TGTGCCAGCAGTATCAACACCGGGGAGCTGTTTTTT. Protein sequence: CASSINTGELFF.

Only one count was recorded for this clone. The CDR3: CASSSPWQGKLEQFF. In DNA form, the CDR3 reads TGTGCCAGCAGCTCTCCTTGGCAGGGGAAACTTGAGCAGTTCTTC. The chain employs TRBV11-3 and TRBJ2-1; D may be TRBD1 (6 bases). Germline CDR1 reads SGHNT; CDR2 reads YENEEA. This CDR3 contains 15 residues. V lost 4 bases to trimming and J lost 9 bases, with 19 bases between them.

The rearrangement joins TRBV5-1 to TRBJ2-2, with 14 bases identical to TRBD2. CDR3 length equals 15 residues. Germline loops: CDR1 SGHRS, CDR2 YFSETQ. V was pared by 4 bases and J by 6 bases, with 2 bases of the junction left unmatched. This CDR3 is CASSPTSGGAGELFF. CDR3 coding DNA: TGCGCCAGCAGCCCGACTAGCGGGGGGGCCGGGGAGCTGTTTTTT. The full variable domain, with the rest looked up from reference TRBV5-1 and TRBJ2-2, is KAGVTQTPRYLIKTRGQQVTLSCSPISGHRSVSWYQQTPGQGLQFLFEYFSETQRNKGNFPGRFSGRQFSNSRSEMNVSTLELGDSALYLCASSPTSGGAGELFFGEGSRLTVL.